This passage covers 14 T cell receptor beta chains from one sample sequenced in a study of blood T cell repertoires in COVID-19. This table comes from immunoSEQ multiplex PCR, and its TCRdb copy is limited to in-frame clones, with some not included. Of approximately 250,000 clones detected, over 75% appear once; the ten largest clones hold 8% to 9.5%. What was sequenced was peripheral blood. The receptors derive from a human donor in a cohort sampled during active COVID-19.

The rearrangement joins TRBV24-1 to TRBJ2-7, with D maybe TRBD2 (6 bases). Germline V gene sequence: CDR1 KGHDR, CDR2 SFDVKD. The ends were cut back, 5 bases at V and 2 bases at J, with 12 bases in the middle. There are 14 residues in the CDR3. In DNA, the CDR3 is TGTGCCACCAGTGCCGGGAGAGCCCCCTACGAGCAGTACTTC. Translating gives CATSAGRAPYEQYF.

The genes are TRBV5-6 and TRBJ1-3, with D hard to call. In germline, CDR1 is SGHDT, CDR2 YYEEEE. The V end was cut by 7 bases, the J end by 0 bases, with 14 bases between. This CDR3 is built from 15 residues. The CDR3: CASSTLTSSGNTIYF. In DNA, the CDR3 is TGTGCCAGCTCCACCTTGACTAGCTCTGGAAACACCATATATTTT. The full variable domain, rest sourced from reference TRBV5-6 and TRBJ1-3, is DAGVTQSPTHLIKTRGQQVTLRCSPKSGHDTVSWYQQALGQGPQFIFQYYEEEERQRGNFPDRFSGHQFPNYSSELNVNALLLGDSALYLCASSTLTSSGNTIYFGEGSWLTVV.

The chain combines TRBV6-6 with TRBJ2-5; D may be TRBD2 (5 bases). CDR3 length: 12 amino acids. CDR1 and CDR2 from the germline V gene are MNHNY and SVGAGI (reference sequence). V was cut by 6 bases and J by 3 bases, with 8 bases left in between. In DNA, the CDR3 is TGTGCCAGCAGCTTAGCGAAAGAGACCCAGTACTTC. Protein sequence: CASSLAKETQYF.

V usage is TRBV11-2 and J usage is TRBJ2-1; TRBD2 agrees at 12 bases. V lost 2 bases and J lost 7; bases outside the gene matches: 9. Germline V gives CDR1 SGHAT, CDR2 FQNNGV. CDR3 length: 17 amino acids. The CDR3 sequence: CASSLMGTSGPGNEQFF. DNA of the CDR3: TGTGCCAGCAGCTTAATGGGGACTAGCGGGCCGGGTAATGAGCAGTTCTTC.

This chain links TRBV5-4 with TRBJ1-4; 8 nucleotides line up with TRBD1. Germline assignment: CDR1 SGHNT and CDR2 YYREEE (reference sequence). The CDR3 spans 14 residues. Trimming at V came to 3 bases and at J to 8 bases, leaving 6 bases not matched to a gene. The CDR3 reads CASSSRTGQEKLFF. As DNA, the CDR3 is TGTGCCAGCAGCTCGAGGACAGGGCAGGAAAAACTGTTTTTT.

This rearrangement joins TRBV2 to TRBJ2-3; D is undetermined. The CDR3 is 12 residues long. Germline assignment: CDR1 SNHLY and CDR2 FYNNEI. V gave up 8 bases and J gave up 2 bases, with 8 bases separating them. CDR3 region: CASLLYTDTQYF. The DNA for the CDR3 is TGTGCCAGCCTCCTGTACACAGATACGCAGTATTTT. The full variable domain, completed using reference TRBV2 and TRBJ2-3, is EPEVTQTPSHQVTQMGQEVILRCVPISNHLYFYWYRQILGQKVEFLVSFYNNEISEKSEIFDDQFSVERPDGSNFTLKIRSTKLEDSAMYFCASLLYTDTQYFGPGTRLTVL.

This chain connects TRBV6-5 to TRBJ1-2; tentative D call: TRBD1 (5 bases). The V and J ends lost 4 bases and 4 bases respectively, with 7 bases between them. The CDR3 is made up of 12 amino acids. Germline V lookup: CDR1 MNHEY, CDR2 SVGAGI. Here the CDR3 reads CASSSDSYGYTF. The CDR3 DNA sequence: TGTGCCAGCAGTTCCGACAGCTATGGCTACACCTTC.

The chain couples TRBV7-2 to TRBJ2-2, with a tentative D call TRBD2 (6 bases). The ends were cut back, 5 bases at V and 7 bases at J, with 14 bases in the middle. Germline loops: CDR1 SGHTA, CDR2 FQGNSA. This CDR3 has 14 amino acids. CDR3 nucleotide sequence: TGTGCCAGCAGCCCGGATGGAGGGGTCGGGGAGCTGTTTTTT. Translation: CASSPDGGVGELFF.

The rearrangement joins TRBV18 to TRBJ1-2; D is perhaps TRBD1 (6 bases). The V end lost 1 base, the J end lost 2 bases, and 14 bases lay between the germline ends. Germline V gene lookup returns CDR1 KGHSH and CDR2 LQKENI. This CDR3 is 16 amino acids long. CDR3 sequence: CASSPRGLRHNYGYTF. The CDR3 nucleotides read TGTGCCAGCTCACCACGGGGGCTCCGACACAACTATGGCTACACCTTC. Full variable domain (remainder filled in from reference TRBV18 and TRBJ1-2): NAGVMQNPRHLVRRRGQEARLRCSPMKGHSHVYWYRQLPEEGLKFMVYLQKENIIDESGMPKERFSAEFPKEGPSILRIQQVVRGDSAAYFCASSPRGLRHNYGYTFGSGTRLTVV.

This sequence joins TRBV3-1 (or the pseudogene TRBV3-2) and TRBJ2-3; weak D call: TRBD2 (6 bases). V lost 0 bases, J lost 5 bases, and 12 bases lay in between. This CDR3 has 15 amino acids. Germline CDR1 LGHDT, CDR2 YNNKEL (reference sequence). CDR3 protein: CASSQDLASQDTQYF. The CDR3 nucleotides are TGTGCCAGCAGCCAAGATCTAGCGTCGCAAGATACGCAGTATTTT.

The CDR3 is CASSPQPFSEQYF. In nucleotides, the CDR3 is TGTGCCAGCAGCCCACAGCCCTTTTCCGAGCAGTACTTC. The V and J genes are TRBV2 and TRBJ2-7; D unresolved. The V end was cut by 6 bases, the J end by 6 bases, with 15 bases between. This CDR3 has 13 amino acids. Looked up from germline, CDR1 is SNHLY and CDR2 is FYNNEI.

This chain connects TRBV5-1 to TRBJ2-7; 7 bases map to TRBD2. The J segment lost 4 bases and the V segment lost 6 bases, leaving 10 bases of the junction unmatched. The germline V gene encodes CDR1 SGHRS and CDR2 YFSETQ. CDR3 length equals 14 residues. CDR3 sequence reads: CASTPGTNFYEQYF. CDR3 nucleotides: TGCGCCAGCACCCCCGGGACTAATTTTTACGAGCAGTACTTC.

The gene calls are TRBV5-1 and TRBJ1-1, with a weak D call TRBD1 (5 bases). Germline V CDR1 and CDR2: SGHRS, YFSETQ. This CDR3 spans 19 amino acids. Trimming pared 3 bases from V and 4 bases from J, leaving 28 bases between. This chain's CDR3 is CASSSFGPRRGALGTEAFF. For the CDR3, the DNA is TGCGCCAGCAGCTCTTTTGGGCCCAGGAGGGGCGCTTTGGGCACTGAAGCTTTCTTT.

In nucleotides, the CDR3 is TGTGCCAGCAGACAACCGGCCCGGGACAGGGCCTACGAGCAGTACTTC. Protein sequence: CASRQPARDRAYEQYF. The chain joins TRBV11-2 to TRBJ2-7, with 9 bases lining up with TRBD1. J was trimmed by 2 bases and V by 6 bases; bases with no gene match: 11. CDR1 SGHAT and CDR2 FQNNGV come from the germline V gene. This CDR3 region has 16 residues. Filled out from reference TRBV11-2 and TRBJ2-7, the complete variable domain reads EAGVAQSPRYKIIEKRQSVAFWCNPISGHATLYWYQQILGQGPKLLIQFQNNGVVDDSQLPKDRFSAERLKGVDSTLKIQPAKLEDSAVYLCASRQPARDRAYEQYFGPGTRLTVT.